This T cell receptor beta chain was captured in a study of cytomegalovirus exposure and HLA in healthy donors. Trimming took 5 bases from V and 5 from J; bases not matched to a gene: 8. The CDR3 sequence is 14 residues long. CDR1 SSHAT and CDR2 FNYEAQ come from the germline V gene (reference sequence). Worth noting for this clone: The antigen remains unidentified.

With 60 Vbeta and 13 Jbeta primers, the PCR was carried out. The repertoire was sequenced with immunoSEQ multiplex PCR; TCRdb's copy has only in-frame clones and lacks some. The table lists about 180,000 clones, over 80% of them singletons, with around 1.4% in the top ten. The study's findings and limits: In a later analysis, TCR beta V- and J-gene trimming was associated with a missense DCLRE1C variant.

This clonotype was obtained from a girl aged 5-17 years in good health and CMV-seropositive. Input material: PBMCs. The gene calls are TRBV7-7 and TRBJ2-5, with 7 bases identical to TRBD2. CDR3 sequence reads: CASSSSGRGETQYF. DNA of the CDR3: TGTGCCAGCAGCAGTAGCGGGCGAGGGGAGACCCAGTACTTC.